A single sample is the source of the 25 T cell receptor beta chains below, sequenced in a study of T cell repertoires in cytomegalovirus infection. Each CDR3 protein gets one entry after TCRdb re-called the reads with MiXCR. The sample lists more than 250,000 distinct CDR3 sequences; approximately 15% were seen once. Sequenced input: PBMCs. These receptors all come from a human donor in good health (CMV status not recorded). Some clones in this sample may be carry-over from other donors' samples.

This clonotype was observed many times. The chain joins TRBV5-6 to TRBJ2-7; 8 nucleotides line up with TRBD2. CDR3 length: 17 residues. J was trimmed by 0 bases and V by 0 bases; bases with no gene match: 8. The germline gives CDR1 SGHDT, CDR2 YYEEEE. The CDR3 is CASSLEVLAGLSYEQYF. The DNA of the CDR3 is TGTGCCAGCAGCTTGGAAGTCCTAGCGGGCCTCTCCTACGAGCAGTACTTC. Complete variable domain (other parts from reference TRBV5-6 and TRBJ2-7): DAGVTQSPTHLIKTRGQQVTLRCSPKSGHDTVSWYQQALGQGPQFIFQYYEEEERQRGNFPDRFSGHQFPNYSSELNVNALLLGDSALYLCASSLEVLAGLSYEQYFGPGTRLTVT.

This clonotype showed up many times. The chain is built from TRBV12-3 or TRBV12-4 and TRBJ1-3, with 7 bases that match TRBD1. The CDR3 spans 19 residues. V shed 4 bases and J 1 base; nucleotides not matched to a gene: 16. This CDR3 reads CASSSPGQWDLASGNTIYF. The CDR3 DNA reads TGTGCCAGCAGTTCACCGGGACAGTGGGACCTTGCTTCTGGAAACACCATATATTTT.

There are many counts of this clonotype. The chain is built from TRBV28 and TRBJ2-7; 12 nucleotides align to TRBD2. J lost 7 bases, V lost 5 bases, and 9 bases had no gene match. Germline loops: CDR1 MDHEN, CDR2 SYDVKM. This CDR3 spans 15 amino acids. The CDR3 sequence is CASSPSSSGRAEQYF. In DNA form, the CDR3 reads TGTGCCAGCAGTCCAAGCTCTAGCGGGAGGGCGGAGCAGTACTTC.

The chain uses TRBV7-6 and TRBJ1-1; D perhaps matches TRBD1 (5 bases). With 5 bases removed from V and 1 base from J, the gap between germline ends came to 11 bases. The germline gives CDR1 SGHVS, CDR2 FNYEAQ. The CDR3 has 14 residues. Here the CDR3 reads CASSPQGSNTEAFF. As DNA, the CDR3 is TGTGCCAGCAGCCCGCAGGGATCGAACACTGAAGCTTTCTTT.

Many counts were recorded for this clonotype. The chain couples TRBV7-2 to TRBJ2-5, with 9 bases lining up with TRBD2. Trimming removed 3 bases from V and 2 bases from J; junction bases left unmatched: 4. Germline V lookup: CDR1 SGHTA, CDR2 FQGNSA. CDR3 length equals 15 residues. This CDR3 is CASSFSAGGQETQYF. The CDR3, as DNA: TGTGCCAGCAGCTTCTCGGCGGGGGGGCAAGAGACCCAGTACTTC.

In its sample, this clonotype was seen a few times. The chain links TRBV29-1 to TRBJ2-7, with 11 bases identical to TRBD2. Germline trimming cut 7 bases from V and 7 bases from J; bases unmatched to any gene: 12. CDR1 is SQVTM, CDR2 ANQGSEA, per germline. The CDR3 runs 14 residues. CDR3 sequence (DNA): TGCAGCGGTATACTAGCGGGAGCCCCTTGGGAGCAGTACTTC. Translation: CSGILAGAPWEQYF.

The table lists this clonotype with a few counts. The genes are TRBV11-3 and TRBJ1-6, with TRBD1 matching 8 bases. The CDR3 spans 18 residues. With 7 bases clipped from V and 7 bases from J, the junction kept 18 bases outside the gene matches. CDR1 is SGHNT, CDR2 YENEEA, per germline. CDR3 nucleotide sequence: TGTGCCAGCACTGGAGGCAGGGATCCGGGACAGGCAAATTCACCCCTCCACTTT. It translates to CASTGGRDPGQANSPLHF.

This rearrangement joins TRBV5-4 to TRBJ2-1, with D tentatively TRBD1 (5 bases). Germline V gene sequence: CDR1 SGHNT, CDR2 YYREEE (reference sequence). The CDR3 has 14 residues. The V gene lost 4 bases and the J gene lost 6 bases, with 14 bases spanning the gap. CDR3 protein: CASSRWVRANEQFF. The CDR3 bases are TGTGCCAGCAGCAGATGGGTCAGGGCCAATGAGCAGTTCTTC.

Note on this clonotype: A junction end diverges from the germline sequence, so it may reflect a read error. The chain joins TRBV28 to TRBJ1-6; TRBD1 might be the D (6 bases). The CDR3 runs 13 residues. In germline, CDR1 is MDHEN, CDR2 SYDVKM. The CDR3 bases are TGTGCCACCAGTGGGGGGCTCGAGGCACCCCTCCACTTT. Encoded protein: CATSGGLEAPLHF.

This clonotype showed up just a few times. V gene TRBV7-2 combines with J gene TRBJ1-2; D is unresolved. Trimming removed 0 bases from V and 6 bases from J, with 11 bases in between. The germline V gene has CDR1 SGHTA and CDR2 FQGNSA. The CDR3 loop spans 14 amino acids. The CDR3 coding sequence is TGTGCCAGCAGCTTAGCGCTGACAACGGATGGCTACACCTTC. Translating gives CASSLALTTDGYTF.

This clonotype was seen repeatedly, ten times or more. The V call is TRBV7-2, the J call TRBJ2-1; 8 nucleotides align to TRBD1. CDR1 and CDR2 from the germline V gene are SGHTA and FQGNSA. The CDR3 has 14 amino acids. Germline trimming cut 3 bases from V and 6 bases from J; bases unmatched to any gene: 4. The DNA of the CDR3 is TGTGCCAGCAGCTTCAGGGGGCGCACCAATGAGCAGTTCTTC. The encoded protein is CASSFRGRTNEQFF.

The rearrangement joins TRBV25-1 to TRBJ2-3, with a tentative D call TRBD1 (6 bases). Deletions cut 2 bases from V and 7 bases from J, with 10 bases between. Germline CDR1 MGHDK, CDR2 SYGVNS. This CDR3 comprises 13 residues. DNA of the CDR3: TGTGCCAGCAGTGAACAGGGGATGTATACGCAGTATTTT. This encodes CASSEQGMYTQYF.

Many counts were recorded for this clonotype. CDR3 sequence: CASSLGPGNEQFF. The CDR3 DNA reads as TGTGCCAGCAGCTTAGGTCCGGGCAATGAGCAGTTCTTC. The chain links TRBV7-2 to TRBJ2-1; D call uncertain. This CDR3 region has 13 residues. V was pared by 1 base and J by 6 bases, with 7 bases between. Germline V gene lookup returns CDR1 SGHTA and CDR2 FQGNSA.

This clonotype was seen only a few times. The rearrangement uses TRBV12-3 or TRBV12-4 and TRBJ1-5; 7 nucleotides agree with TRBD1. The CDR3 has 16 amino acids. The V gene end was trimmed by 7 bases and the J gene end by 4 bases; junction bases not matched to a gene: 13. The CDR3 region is CASTLHTGTANQPQHF. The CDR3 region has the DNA TGTGCCAGCACCCTACACACCGGGACAGCGAATCAGCCCCAGCATTTT.

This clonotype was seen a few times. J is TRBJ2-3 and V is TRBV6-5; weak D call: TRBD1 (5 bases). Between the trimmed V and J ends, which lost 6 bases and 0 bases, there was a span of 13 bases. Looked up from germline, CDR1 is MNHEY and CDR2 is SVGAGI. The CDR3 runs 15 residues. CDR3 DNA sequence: TGTGCCAGCAGGCAATTAGGGGCAAGCACAGATACGCAGTATTTT. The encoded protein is CASRQLGASTDTQYF.

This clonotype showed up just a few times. CDR3 coding DNA: TGCAGTGCTACGACTAGCGGGGATAGAGATGAGCAGTTCTTC. Translated: CSATTSGDRDEQFF. V is TRBV20-1 and J is TRBJ2-1; TRBD2 matches at 11 bases. This CDR3 contains 14 residues. Germline V gene lookup returns CDR1 DFQATT and CDR2 SNEGSKA (reference sequence). V was pared by 4 bases and J by 8 bases, with 7 bases of the junction left unmatched.

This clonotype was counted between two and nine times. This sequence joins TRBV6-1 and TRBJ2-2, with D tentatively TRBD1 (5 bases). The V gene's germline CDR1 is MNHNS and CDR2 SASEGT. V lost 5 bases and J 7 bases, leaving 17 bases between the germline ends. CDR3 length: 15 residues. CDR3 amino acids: CASSYKTEAVGELFF. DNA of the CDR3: TGTGCCAGCAGTTACAAGACAGAGGCCGTCGGGGAGCTGTTTTTT.

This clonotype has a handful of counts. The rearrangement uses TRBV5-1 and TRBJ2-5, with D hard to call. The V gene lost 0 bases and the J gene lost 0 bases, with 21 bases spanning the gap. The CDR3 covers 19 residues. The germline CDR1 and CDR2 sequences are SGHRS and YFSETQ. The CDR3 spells CASSLGGRIGPTYQETQYF. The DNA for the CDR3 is TGCGCCAGCAGCTTGGGGGGAAGAATCGGACCGACGTACCAAGAGACCCAGTACTTC.

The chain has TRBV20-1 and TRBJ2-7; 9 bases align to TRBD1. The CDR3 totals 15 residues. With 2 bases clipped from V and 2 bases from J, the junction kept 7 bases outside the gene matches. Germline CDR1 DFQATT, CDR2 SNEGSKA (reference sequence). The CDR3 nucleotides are TGCAGTGCTAGACAGGGACAGGGTCACCCCTACGAGCAGTACTTC. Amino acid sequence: CSARQGQGHPYEQYF.

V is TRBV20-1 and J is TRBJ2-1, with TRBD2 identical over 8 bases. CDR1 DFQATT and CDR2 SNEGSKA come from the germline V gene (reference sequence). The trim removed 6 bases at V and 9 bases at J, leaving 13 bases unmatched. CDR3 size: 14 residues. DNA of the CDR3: TGCAGTGCCGGACTACCCGGACTAGCAACTGAGCAGTTCTTC. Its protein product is CSAGLPGLATEQFF.

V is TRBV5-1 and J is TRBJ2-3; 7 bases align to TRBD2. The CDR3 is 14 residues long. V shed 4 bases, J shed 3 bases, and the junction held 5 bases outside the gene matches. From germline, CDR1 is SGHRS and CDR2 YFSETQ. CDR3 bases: TGCGCCAGCAGCCATGAAGCGGGAACAGATACGCAGTATTTT. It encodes CASSHEAGTDTQYF.

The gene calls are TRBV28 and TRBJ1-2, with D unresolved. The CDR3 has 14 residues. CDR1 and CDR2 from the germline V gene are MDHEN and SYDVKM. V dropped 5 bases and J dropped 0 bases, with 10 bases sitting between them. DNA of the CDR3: TGTGCCAGCAGTCTACCCGAATCTAACTATGGCTACACCTTC. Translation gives CASSLPESNYGYTF.

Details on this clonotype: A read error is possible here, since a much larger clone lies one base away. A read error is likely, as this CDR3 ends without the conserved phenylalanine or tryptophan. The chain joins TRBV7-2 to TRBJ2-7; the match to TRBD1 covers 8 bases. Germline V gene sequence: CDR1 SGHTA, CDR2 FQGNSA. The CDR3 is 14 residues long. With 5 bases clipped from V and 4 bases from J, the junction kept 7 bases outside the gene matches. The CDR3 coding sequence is TGTGCCAGCAGCCACCGGGACAGGTTTTACGAGCAGTACTAC. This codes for CASSHRDRFYEQYY.

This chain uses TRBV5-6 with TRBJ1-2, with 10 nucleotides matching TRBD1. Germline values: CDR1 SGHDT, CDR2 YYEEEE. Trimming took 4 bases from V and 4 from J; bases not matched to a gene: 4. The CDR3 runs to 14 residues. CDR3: CASSRDRGPYGYTF. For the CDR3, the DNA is TGTGCCAGCAGCAGGGACAGGGGTCCCTATGGCTACACCTTC.

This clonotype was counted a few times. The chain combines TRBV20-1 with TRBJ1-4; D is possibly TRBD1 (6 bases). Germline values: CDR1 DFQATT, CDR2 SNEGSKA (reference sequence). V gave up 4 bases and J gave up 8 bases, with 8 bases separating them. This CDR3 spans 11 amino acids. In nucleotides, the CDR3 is TGCAGTGCTATCCAGGGGGAAAAACTGTTTTTT. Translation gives CSAIQGEKLFF.